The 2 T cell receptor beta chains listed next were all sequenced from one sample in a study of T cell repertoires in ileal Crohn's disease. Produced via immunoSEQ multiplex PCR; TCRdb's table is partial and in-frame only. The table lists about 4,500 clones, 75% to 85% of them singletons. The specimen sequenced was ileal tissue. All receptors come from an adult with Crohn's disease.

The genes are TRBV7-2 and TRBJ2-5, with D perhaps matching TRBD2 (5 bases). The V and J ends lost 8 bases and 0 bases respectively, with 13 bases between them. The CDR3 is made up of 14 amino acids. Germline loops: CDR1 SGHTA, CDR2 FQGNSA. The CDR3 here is CASGVAGHQETQYF. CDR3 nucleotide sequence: TGTGCCAGCGGAGTTGCGGGCCACCAAGAGACCCAGTACTTC.

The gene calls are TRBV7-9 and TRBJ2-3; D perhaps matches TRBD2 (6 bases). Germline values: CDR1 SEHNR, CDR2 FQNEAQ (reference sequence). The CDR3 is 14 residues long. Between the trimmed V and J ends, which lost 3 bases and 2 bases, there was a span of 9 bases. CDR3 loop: CASSLSGHTDTQYF. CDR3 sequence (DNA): TGTGCCAGCAGCTTGAGCGGGCACACAGATACGCAGTATTTT. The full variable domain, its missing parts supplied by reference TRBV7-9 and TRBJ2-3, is DTGVSQNPRHKITKRGQNVTFRCDPISEHNRLYWYRQTLGQGPEFLTYFQNEAQLEKSRLLSDRFSAERPKGSFSTLEIQRTEQGDSAMYLCASSLSGHTDTQYFGPGTRLTVL.